This TCR beta chain was identified during a study of T cell responses to AZD1222 COVID-19 vaccine. Overall study results and limits: Vaccine-associated CD4 TCRs spanned spike, dominant at 160-218 and 743-854.

V lost 1 base, J lost 4 bases, and 2 bases lay in between. CDR3 size: 11 residues. The germline V gene encodes CDR1 SGHTS and CDR2 YDEGEE. Produced via immunoSEQ multiplex PCR; TCRdb's table is partial and in-frame only. The table shows about 93,000 clones, with approximately 86% occurring only once. In regard to this clone: Its target is not known.

This chain joins TRBV5-8 and TRBJ1-1; D is undetermined. The sample here was peripheral blood, taken on day 0 of AZD1222 vaccination. The source is an adult in good health. The CDR3 here is CASSLFTEAFF. As DNA, the CDR3 is TGTGCCAGCAGCTTGTTCACTGAAGCTTTCTTT.